This T cell receptor (beta chain) comes out of a study of blood T cell repertoires in COVID-19. Turning to the study itself: PBMCs, B-cell-depleted T cells, or T cells were the source of the cDNA or gDNA that made up the material.

In the original workflow: Reference gene primer amplification gave nucleated cell count estimates. Method: immunoSEQ multiplex PCR; TCRdb's copy keeps in-frame clones and lacks some. The V and J calls and the clone size are those of that table, but D and trimming were determined from the DNA. The top ten hold 1% to 1.5% of the sample, which has about 330,000 clones, more than 70% seen once. Per the germline V gene, CDR1 is SGHRS and CDR2 is YFSETQ. Unmatched junction bases numbered 8, after V lost 4 bases and J lost 4 bases. The CDR3 consists of 17 residues. This clone was observed at least ten times.

Sequenced: peripheral blood. The chain couples TRBV5-1 to TRBJ2-2, with 12 bases fitting TRBD1. The sequence derives from a woman between 45 and 65 years old with acute or convalescent COVID-19. CDR3 sequence reads: CASSPRAGQGATGELFF. The DNA for the CDR3 is TGCGCCAGCAGCCCCCGTGCGGGACAGGGGGCCACCGGGGAGCTGTTTTTT.